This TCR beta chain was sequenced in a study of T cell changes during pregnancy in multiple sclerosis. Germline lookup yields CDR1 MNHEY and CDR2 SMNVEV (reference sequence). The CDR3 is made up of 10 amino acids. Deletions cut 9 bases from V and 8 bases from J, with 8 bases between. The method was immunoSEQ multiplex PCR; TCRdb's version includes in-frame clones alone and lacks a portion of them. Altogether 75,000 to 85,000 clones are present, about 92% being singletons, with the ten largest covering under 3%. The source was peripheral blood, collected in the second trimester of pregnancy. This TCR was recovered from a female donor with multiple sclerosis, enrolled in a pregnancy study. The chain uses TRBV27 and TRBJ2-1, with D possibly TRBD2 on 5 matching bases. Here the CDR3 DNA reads TGTGCCAGAACCGGGGATGAGCAGTTCTTC. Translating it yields CARTGDEQFF.